This entry concerns a single TCR beta chain. The sample is drawn from a study of T cell changes during pregnancy in multiple sclerosis. Only in-frame clones appear in the TCRdb table, and some are missing; sequencing was by immunoSEQ multiplex PCR. Of about 57,000 clones in the sample, around 94% were seen once. The germline gives CDR1 KGHSH, CDR2 LQKENI. V lost 3 bases and J lost 4; bases outside the gene matches: 5. The CDR3 runs to 15 residues. The sequence came from a female donor with multiple sclerosis, enrolled in a pregnancy study. The chain has TRBV18 and TRBJ2-3; 9 bases line up with TRBD2. Here the sequenced sample was CD4+ T cells from peripheral blood mononuclear cells, taken before pregnancy. DNA of the CDR3: TGTGCCAGCTCACCTGCGGGAGGGCCTTCAGATACGCAGTATTTT. Its translation: CASSPAGGPSDTQYF.